One and the same sample provided the 21 T cell receptor beta chains below, sequenced in a study of cytomegalovirus exposure and HLA in healthy donors. The PCR ran on 60 Vbeta and 13 Jbeta primers. Sequencing was performed with immunoSEQ multiplex PCR; in TCRdb, only in-frame clones are kept and a portion is missing. The sample includes around 280,000 clones, about 90% seen only once; the top ten take about 2.3%. Sequenced material: PBMCs. All receptors come from a woman between 18 and 30 years old in good health and CMV-seronegative.

The chain links TRBV30 to TRBJ1-2; 9 bases map to TRBD1. Germline CDR1 reads GTSNPN; CDR2 reads SVGIG (reference sequence). Unmatched junction bases numbered 3, after V lost 3 bases and J lost 4 bases. The CDR3 consists of 13 residues. CDR3 bases: TGTGCCTGGAGGGACAGGGGCCGCTATGGCTACACCTTC. Translating it yields CAWRDRGRYGYTF.

V usage is TRBV27 and J usage is TRBJ2-7; 8 bases fit TRBD1. The length of the CDR3 is 14 residues. Losses at the gene ends were 5 bases for V and 3 bases for J; bases not matched to a gene: 6. Germline V gives CDR1 MNHEY, CDR2 SMNVEV (reference sequence). The CDR3 region is CASSLTDRVYEQYF. The CDR3, as DNA: TGTGCCAGCAGTCTCACGGACAGGGTCTACGAGCAGTACTTC.

The CDR3 loop is CASSPGTGKDYGYTF. CDR3 bases: TGTGCCAGCAGTCCCGGGACAGGGAAGGACTATGGCTACACCTTC. V is TRBV6-5 and J is TRBJ1-2; 9 bases align to TRBD1. Unmatched junction bases numbered 7, after V lost 5 bases and J lost 3 bases. CDR1 is MNHEY, CDR2 SVGAGI, per germline. CDR3 length equals 15 residues.

The chain links TRBV7-8 to TRBJ2-5, with a tentative D call TRBD2 (6 bases). Trimming removed 0 bases from V and 5 bases from J, with 13 bases in between. The CDR3 is 15 amino acids. The V gene's germline CDR1 is SGHVS and CDR2 FQNEAQ. CDR3 amino acids: CASSLAVPSEETQYF. CDR3 DNA: TGTGCCAGCAGCTTAGCGGTCCCTAGCGAGGAGACCCAGTACTTC.

This clone turned up a few times. The chain uses TRBV18 and TRBJ1-2, with D hard to call. This CDR3 has 13 amino acids. Germline assignment: CDR1 KGHSH and CDR2 LQKENI. The V end was cut by 0 bases, the J end by 8 bases, with 10 bases between. CDR3 residues: CASSPPEPGGYTF. The CDR3 nucleotides are TGTGCCAGCTCACCACCGGAACCGGGGGGCTACACCTTC.

This chain connects TRBV6-1 to TRBJ2-2; D is unresolved. CDR3 length: 13 amino acids. V was cut by 6 bases and J by 4 bases, with 9 bases left in between. CDR1 is MNHNS and CDR2 is SASEGT in the germline V gene. The CDR3 DNA reads as TGTGCCAGCAGGTGGCAGGCCACCGGGGAGCTGTTTTTT. It specifies CASRWQATGELFF.

J is TRBJ1-2 and V is TRBV6-1; TRBD1 agrees at 9 bases. CDR3 length equals 14 residues. Germline V gene sequence: CDR1 MNHNS, CDR2 SASEGT. V dropped 7 bases and J dropped 8; count of bases not matched to a gene: 11. The CDR3 spells CASTDRGNWGGYTF. CDR3 coding DNA: TGTGCCAGCACTGACAGGGGGAACTGGGGAGGCTACACCTTC.

The rearrangement uses TRBV6-5 and TRBJ2-2, with a possible D match to TRBD2 (7 bases). The V and J ends lost 7 bases and 3 bases respectively, with 15 bases between them. Germline-derived CDR1 and CDR2 are MNHEY and SVGAGI. There are 15 residues in the CDR3. The CDR3 loop reads CASTQGGGDTGELFF. The CDR3 region has the DNA TGTGCCAGCACCCAGGGAGGGGGGGACACCGGGGAGCTGTTTTTT.

The count of this clone is one. The rearrangement links TRBV11-2 to TRBJ2-5; 10 bases are shared with TRBD2. Per germline, CDR1 SGHAT and CDR2 FQNNGV. J was trimmed by 5 bases and V by 5 bases; bases with no gene match: 8. The CDR3 is made up of 15 amino acids. The DNA for the CDR3 is TGTGCCAGCAGCCCGAGCGGGGGGGCCGTGGAGACCCAGTACTTC. Translation: CASSPSGGAVETQYF.

In DNA, the CDR3 is TGTGCCAGCAGTTCCTCTATGGACACCATATATTTT. Amino acids: CASSSSMDTIYF. The chain has TRBV28 and TRBJ1-3; D ambiguous. In germline, CDR1 is MDHEN, CDR2 SYDVKM. V lost 4 bases and J lost 8, with 9 bases in between. This CDR3 contains 12 residues.

The rearrangement uses TRBV5-6 and TRBJ1-2; no reliable D call. Germline CDR1 is SGHDT and CDR2 is YYEEEE. V shed 0 bases and J shed 4 bases, with 7 bases lying between them. This CDR3 comprises 13 residues. The CDR3 region is CASSLGTVYGYTF. For the CDR3, the DNA is TGTGCCAGCAGCTTGGGAACGGTCTATGGCTACACCTTC.

The rearrangement links TRBV29-1 to TRBJ1-1; D gene ambiguous. Germline CDR1 reads SQVTM; CDR2 reads ANQGSEA. This CDR3 is 15 amino acids long. V shed 4 bases and J shed 6 bases, with 21 bases lying between them. CDR3 in DNA: TGCAGCGTTGGGGTGCGGGGAGACTCGGGCGCTGAAGCTTTCTTT. It specifies CSVGVRGDSGAEAFF.

This chain joins TRBV2 and TRBJ2-3; 15 positions match TRBD2. V lost 0 bases to trimming and J lost 5 bases; unmatched junction nucleotides: 3. This CDR3 is 17 amino acids long. CDR1 and CDR2 (germline): SNHLY, FYNNEI. CDR3 sequence: CASSEAGLAGGRDTQYF. The CDR3 nucleotides read TGTGCCAGCAGTGAAGCGGGACTAGCGGGGGGAAGAGATACGCAGTATTTT.

The chain joins TRBV6-5 to TRBJ1-1; TRBD1 aligns across 8 bases. The V gene end was trimmed by 5 bases and the J gene end by 5 bases; junction bases not matched to a gene: 10. This CDR3 has 15 amino acids. The germline CDR1 and CDR2 sequences are MNHEY and SVGAGI. CDR3: CASSRNRGWMTEAFF. Here the CDR3 DNA reads TGTGCCAGCAGTCGAAACAGGGGGTGGATGACTGAAGCTTTCTTT.

The J gene is TRBJ2-1, the V gene TRBV19, with D tentatively TRBD1 (5 bases). Germline V gene lookup returns CDR1 LNHDA and CDR2 SQIVND (reference sequence). The CDR3 contains 16 residues. Trimming took off 3 bases at V and 2 bases at J, with 14 bases between the two ends. CDR3 nucleotides: TGTGCCAGTAGTATTGGGCAGGGCGCAGCCTACAATGAGCAGTTCTTC. Translated, it gives CASSIGQGAAYNEQFF.

V is TRBV11-2 and J is TRBJ1-2; no definite D call. This CDR3 has 12 residues. Germline CDR1 and CDR2: SGHAT and FQNNGV. Trimming shortened V by 5 bases and J by 10 bases, and 14 bases separated the two germline ends. CDR3 nucleotides: TGTGCCAGCAGCCCGTCGGGTGTCTACTACACCTTC. Protein sequence: CASSPSGVYYTF.

In its sample, this clone was seen a few times. The rearrangement links TRBV11-3 to TRBJ2-2; 10 bases fit TRBD1. CDR3 length equals 18 residues. Germline V lookup: CDR1 SGHNT, CDR2 YENEEA. V was clipped by 4 bases and J by 5 bases; unmatched bases: 13. DNA of the CDR3: TGTGCCAGCAGCTCCTTAGCCGCGACAGGGGGCTTTACCGGGGAGCTGTTTTTT. This gives the protein CASSSLAATGGFTGELFF.

This clone was observed a handful of times. The gene calls are TRBV19 and TRBJ1-1, with a tentative D call TRBD1 (5 bases). The CDR3 is 18 residues long. Trimming took 2 bases from V and 0 from J, leaving 19 bases between them. Germline lookup yields CDR1 LNHDA and CDR2 SQIVND (reference sequence). The CDR3 DNA is TGTGCCAGTAGTATATGGAGGGGCGTCCGACTAATGAACACTGAAGCTTTCTTT. Translating gives CASSIWRGVRLMNTEAFF.

The V and J genes are TRBV5-1 and TRBJ2-5, with D unclear. This CDR3 region has 13 residues. V was cut by 4 bases and J by 1 base, with 8 bases left in between. Per germline, CDR1 SGHRS and CDR2 YFSETQ. In nucleotides, the CDR3 is TGCGCCAGCAGCCCTCTCCCCCAAGAGACCCAGTACTTC. It yields the protein CASSPLPQETQYF.

J is TRBJ2-3 and V is TRBV9; TRBD1 is a possible D gene (6 bases). From germline, CDR1 is SGDLS and CDR2 YYNGEE. The V gene lost 0 bases and the J gene lost 3 bases, with 8 bases spanning the gap. CDR3 length: 14 amino acids. The chain's CDR3 is CASSVVGQTDTQYF. The CDR3 coding sequence is TGTGCCAGCAGCGTAGTAGGACAGACAGATACGCAGTATTTT.

The CDR3 protein is CASSFRVGGETSYEQYF. The CDR3 DNA reads TGTGCCAGCAGTTTTCGAGTTGGGGGGGAGACCTCCTACGAGCAGTACTTC. The chain uses TRBV27 and TRBJ2-7, with TRBD2 identical over 7 bases. The CDR3 totals 17 residues. In germline, CDR1 is MNHEY, CDR2 SMNVEV (reference sequence). With V trimmed by 3 bases and J by 0 bases, 11 bases remained unmatched.